These 23 T cell receptor beta chains share one sample of origin, sequenced in a study of blood T cell repertoires in COVID-19. Sequencing used immunoSEQ multiplex PCR; TCRdb keeps in-frame clones, though not all of them. The data contain about 170,000 clones, around 87% of them singletons. Input material: peripheral blood. The source is a woman older than 75 in a cohort sampled during active or convalescent COVID-19.

The CDR3 DNA reads TGTGCCAGCAGTGACCCCGTGTTAGACAGGGAAGCTTTCTTT. This translates into CASSDPVLDREAFF. The rearrangement joins TRBV25-1 to TRBJ1-1; tentatively, D is TRBD1 (6 bases). V shed 3 bases and J shed 8 bases, with 16 bases lying between them. This CDR3 is 14 amino acids long. The V gene's germline CDR1 is MGHDK and CDR2 SYGVNS.

This clone was detected once. The V and J genes are TRBV15 and TRBJ1-4, with 9 bases lining up with TRBD1. CDR3 size: 15 residues. Per the germline V gene, CDR1 is LNHNV and CDR2 is YYDKDF (reference sequence). J lost 3 bases, V lost 5 bases, and 4 bases had no gene match. CDR3 loop: CATSGTGSANEKLFF. The CDR3 DNA reads as TGTGCCACCAGCGGGACAGGGTCGGCTAATGAAAAACTGTTTTTT.

The chain employs TRBV5-6 and TRBJ2-5; perhaps TRBD1 as D (5 bases). V gave up 3 bases and J gave up 5 bases, with 20 bases separating them. CDR1 is SGHDT, CDR2 YYEEEE, per germline. The CDR3 is 16 residues long. For the CDR3, the DNA is TGTGCCAGCAGCTCAAACGGACAAACCCGGACGGAGACCCAGTACTTC. Translation: CASSSNGQTRTETQYF.

The J gene is TRBJ1-4, the V gene TRBV6-5, with TRBD1 identical over 7 bases. Germline V CDR1 and CDR2: MNHEY, SVGAGI. This CDR3 is 15 amino acids long. The V gene end was trimmed by 6 bases and the J gene end by 3 bases; junction bases not matched to a gene: 7. The CDR3 here is CASRSQGPSNEKLFF. The DNA for the CDR3 is TGTGCCAGCAGGTCACAGGGGCCTTCTAATGAAAAACTGTTTTTT.

The CDR3 is CASSLLGGPHEQFF. The CDR3 region has the DNA TGCGCCAGCAGCTTGTTGGGGGGGCCACATGAGCAGTTCTTC. J is TRBJ2-1 and V is TRBV5-1; D might be TRBD2 (7 bases). From germline, CDR1 is SGHRS and CDR2 YFSETQ. CDR3 size: 14 residues. V was shortened by 1 base and J by 8 bases, with 13 bases between the two germline ends.

CDR3 region: CAWSLGQGENTIYF. CDR3 coding DNA: TGTGCCTGGAGTCTGGGACAGGGAGAAAACACCATATATTTT. The rearrangement joins TRBV30 to TRBJ1-3; 9 nucleotides line up with TRBD1. CDR3 length: 14 amino acids. In germline, CDR1 is GTSNPN, CDR2 SVGIG (reference sequence). Trimming cost V 2 bases and J 6 bases; bases outside gene matches: 5. Full variable domain (outside the CDR3, taken from reference TRBV30 and TRBJ1-3): SQTIHQWPATLVQPVGSPLSLECTVEGTSNPNLYWYRQAAGRGLQLLFYSVGIGQISSEVPQNLSASRPQDRQFILSSKKLLLSDSGFYLCAWSLGQGENTIYFGEGSWLTVV.

V and J are TRBV19 and TRBJ2-1; D is perhaps TRBD1 or TRBD2 (5 bases each). This CDR3 spans 15 amino acids. V was trimmed by 5 bases and J by 4 bases, leaving 15 bases between them. The germline gives CDR1 LNHDA, CDR2 SQIVND (reference sequence). CDR3 amino acids: CASSVATAIYNEQFF. The CDR3 nucleotides read TGTGCCAGTAGTGTAGCGACAGCTATATACAATGAGCAGTTCTTC.

The J gene is TRBJ2-7, the V gene TRBV15, with D possibly being TRBD1 (6 bases). CDR3 length equals 14 residues. Trimming took off 4 bases at V and 2 bases at J, with 12 bases between the two ends. Looked up from germline, CDR1 is LNHNV and CDR2 is YYDKDF (reference sequence). CDR3 residues: CATSKYSGAYEQYV. CDR3 bases: TGTGCCACCAGCAAGTACTCAGGGGCCTACGAGCAGTACGTC.

This clone was detected a few times. The rearrangement uses TRBV12-5 and TRBJ2-1; a possible D gene is TRBD2 (5 bases). Trimming took off 0 bases at V and 8 bases at J, with 20 bases between the two ends. Germline V gene lookup returns CDR1 LGHNT and CDR2 FRNRAP. There are 17 residues in the CDR3. CDR3 sequence: CASGLVRGGSGWDEQFF. DNA for the CDR3: TGTGCTAGTGGTTTGGTACGCGGCGGGTCCGGGTGGGATGAGCAGTTCTTC.

This sequence joins TRBV5-8 and TRBJ2-7; 7 positions match TRBD1. The germline gives CDR1 SGHTS, CDR2 YDEGEE. After removal of 1 base from V and 4 bases from J, the junction contained 5 bases not matched to a gene. There are 14 residues in the CDR3. The chain's CDR3 is CASSLRDSQYEQYF. CDR3 DNA sequence: TGTGCCAGCAGCTTGCGGGACAGCCAATACGAGCAGTACTTC.

The chain has TRBV24-1 and TRBJ2-2; tentatively, D is TRBD2 (5 bases). The CDR3 runs 15 residues. CDR1 is KGHDR and CDR2 is SFDVKD in the germline V gene. V was cut by 0 bases and J by 3 bases, with 7 bases left in between. The CDR3 reads CATSDLSGYTGELFF. Here the CDR3 DNA reads TGTGCCACCAGTGATTTGTCGGGATACACCGGGGAGCTGTTTTTT.

The chain recombines TRBV24-1 with TRBJ2-1; 8 bases align to TRBD2. V shed 4 bases and J 4 bases; nucleotides not matched to a gene: 23. Germline CDR1 KGHDR, CDR2 SFDVKD. This CDR3 region has 21 residues. DNA of the CDR3: TGTGCCACCAGTGACACCTCCAAAATGACACCGAGCGGGAGCGTTTACAATGAGCAGTTCTTC. Translating gives CATSDTSKMTPSGSVYNEQFF.

The chain links TRBV11-3 to TRBJ1-2; a weak D match, TRBD1 (6 bases). Per the germline V gene, CDR1 is SGHNT and CDR2 is YENEEA. Trimming pared 4 bases from V and 3 bases from J, leaving 15 bases between. The CDR3 consists of 15 residues. In DNA form, the CDR3 reads TGTGCCAGCAGCTCTAACACAAACAGGGACTATGGCTACACCTTC. Translation: CASSSNTNRDYGYTF.

The CDR3 spells CASSPLAGLASYNEQFF. CDR3 DNA sequence: TGTGCCAGCTCACCGTTAGCGGGATTAGCCTCCTACAATGAGCAGTTCTTC. This chain connects TRBV18 to TRBJ2-1; 8 bases fit TRBD2. The CDR3 is 17 amino acids. J gave up 0 bases and V 3 bases, and 7 bases lay outside the gene matches. CDR1 and CDR2 (germline): KGHSH, LQKENI.

J is TRBJ2-2 and V is TRBV6-5; TRBD1 matches at 7 bases. This CDR3 is 15 amino acids long. Germline V CDR1 and CDR2: MNHEY, SVGAGI. Trimming cost V 6 bases and J 0 bases; bases outside gene matches: 4. The chain's CDR3 is CASSAGTANTGELFF. The CDR3 DNA reads TGTGCCAGCAGCGCCGGGACAGCGAACACCGGGGAGCTGTTTTTT.

V usage is TRBV7-6 and J usage is TRBJ1-6, with 9 bases identical to TRBD1. Germline CDR1 is SGHVS and CDR2 is FNYEAQ. There are 16 residues in the CDR3. With V trimmed by 2 bases and J by 7 bases, 6 bases remained unmatched. CDR3 nucleotide sequence: TGTGCCAGCAGCTTAATGTTTGGGACAGGGAATTCACCCCTCCACTTT. Translated, it gives CASSLMFGTGNSPLHF.

This clone appeared once. The V and J genes are TRBV28 and TRBJ1-1; D is undetermined. Germline-derived CDR1 and CDR2 are MDHEN and SYDVKM. The CDR3 is 15 amino acids. Deletions cut 2 bases from V and 0 bases from J, with 10 bases between. The DNA of the CDR3 is TGTGCCAGCAGTTTACGAGTCCGTATGAACACTGAAGCTTTCTTT. Translating it yields CASSLRVRMNTEAFF.

This chain uses TRBV7-9 with TRBJ2-6, with D maybe TRBD1 (6 bases). Trimming took 5 bases from V and 0 from J, leaving 17 bases between them. The CDR3 sequence is 18 residues long. Germline-derived CDR1 and CDR2 are SEHNR and FQNEAQ (reference sequence). CDR3 loop: CASSSFHRVDSGANVLTF. In DNA form, the CDR3 reads TGTGCCAGCAGCAGCTTCCACAGGGTAGACTCTGGGGCCAACGTCCTGACTTTC.

The chain has TRBV4-3 and TRBJ2-5; 13 nucleotides line up with TRBD2. The CDR3 is made up of 18 amino acids. Germline trimming cut 2 bases from V and 5 bases from J; bases unmatched to any gene: 11. Germline assignment: CDR1 LGHNA and CDR2 YSLEER. The DNA for the CDR3 is TGCGCCAGCAGCCAAAGGACTAGCGGGGGCCCCGGGGGGGAGACCCAGTACTTC. This translates into CASSQRTSGGPGGETQYF.

The chain has TRBV24-1 and TRBJ2-1; the match to TRBD1 covers 8 bases. Unmatched junction bases numbered 10, after V lost 5 bases and J lost 5 bases. The germline V gene has CDR1 KGHDR and CDR2 SFDVKD. This CDR3 contains 16 residues. The CDR3 coding sequence is TGTGCCACCAGTGGAAAATACGACAGGGGCCACAATGAGCAGTTCTTC. Protein sequence: CATSGKYDRGHNEQFF.

This chain joins TRBV28 and TRBJ1-2; weak D call: TRBD1 (6 bases). CDR3 length: 13 residues. V lost 5 bases and J lost 7, with 14 bases in between. Germline CDR1 and CDR2: MDHEN and SYDVKM. The CDR3 region is CASSETGLPGYTF. In nucleotides, the CDR3 is TGTGCCAGCAGTGAGACAGGCCTTCCTGGCTACACCTTC.

V gene TRBV9 combines with J gene TRBJ1-2, with TRBD1 matching over 8 bases. Germline CDR1 reads SGDLS; CDR2 reads YYNGEE. This CDR3 has 14 amino acids. The junction had 3 bases not matched to a gene; V was cut back by 1 base and J by 4 bases. CDR3 amino acids: CASSVTGGPYGYTF. In nucleotides, the CDR3 is TGTGCCAGCAGCGTAACAGGGGGACCCTATGGCTACACCTTC. Combining the CDR3 with reference TRBV9 and TRBJ1-2 gives the whole variable domain DSGVTQTPKHLITATGQRVTLRCSPRSGDLSVYWYQQSLDQGLQFLIQYYNGEERAKGNILERFSAQQFPDLHSELNLSSLELGDSALYFCASSVTGGPYGYTFGSGTRLTVV.

This chain uses TRBV30 with TRBJ2-2; possibly TRBD1 for D (5 bases). V was cut by 4 bases and J by 4 bases, with 13 bases left in between. The CDR3 runs 14 residues. The germline gives CDR1 GTSNPN, CDR2 SVGIG (reference sequence). The CDR3 reads CAWNRGRLTGELFF. As DNA, the CDR3 is TGTGCCTGGAATAGGGGCAGGCTCACCGGGGAGCTGTTTTTT.